These 6 T cell receptor beta chains were all obtained from the same sample, sequenced in a study of T-cell memory formation after mild COVID-19. Using its own MiXCR run on the 5' RACE reads, TCRdb lists one record per CDR3 protein. The repertoire holds some 490,000 distinct CDR3 sequences, with roughly 20% as singletons. Sequencing input: PBMCs or a T cell subset sorted from them (not recorded which). These receptors were collected from an adult woman who had mild COVID-19 (a few samples of this study predate the infection). Cell type and time point are not known.

This chain joins TRBV27 and TRBJ1-2, with D hard to call. The germline V gene has CDR1 MNHEY and CDR2 SMNVEV (reference sequence). V lost 5 bases and J lost 4, with 20 bases in between. The CDR3 runs 16 residues. In DNA form, the CDR3 reads TGTGCCAGCAGTCTAGAAAGTCCTCCCTCGCGCTATGGCTACACCTTC. This translates into CASSLESPPSRYGYTF.

The chain uses TRBV27 and TRBJ2-7; D remains ambiguous. Germline loops: CDR1 MNHEY, CDR2 SMNVEV (reference sequence). The CDR3 consists of 12 residues. Trimming removed 6 bases from V and 2 bases from J, with 8 bases in between. The CDR3: CASSHNAYEQYF. The DNA of the CDR3 is TGTGCCAGCAGCCACAACGCCTACGAGCAGTACTTC.

This clonotype was counted a few times. The rearrangement joins TRBV11-2 to TRBJ2-7; D is undetermined. This CDR3 spans 10 amino acids. The V gene lost 8 bases and the J gene lost 4 bases, with 6 bases spanning the gap. Germline V gene data show CDR1 as SGHAT and CDR2 as FQNNGV. CDR3 sequence (DNA): TGTGCCAGCGGGAAATACGAGCAGTACTTC. It is translated as CASGKYEQYF.

Only a few counts were recorded for this clonotype. This chain links TRBV4-1 with TRBJ2-3; either TRBD1 or TRBD2 may supply D (5 bases each). The germline V and J ends were trimmed by 0 bases and 6 bases, with 13 bases remaining between them. CDR1 is MGHRA and CDR2 is YSYEKL in the germline V gene. The CDR3 runs 15 residues. The CDR3 DNA sequence: TGCGCCAGCAGCCAAGATAGGCTAGCAGGGGATACGCAGTATTTT. Translation: CASSQDRLAGDTQYF.

DNA for the CDR3: TGTGCCAGCAGCTTAGAAGGGGGCGAGCAGTTCTTC. Translating gives CASSLEGGEQFF. This chain uses TRBV7-9 with TRBJ2-1; 7 positions agree with TRBD1. The J segment lost 10 bases and the V segment lost 1 base, leaving 1 base of the junction unmatched. CDR1 is SEHNR and CDR2 is FQNEAQ in the germline V gene (reference sequence). There are 12 residues in the CDR3.

In its sample, this clonotype was seen a few times. The rearrangement links TRBV24-1 to TRBJ2-1; D is uncertain. The CDR3 spans 14 residues. Germline CDR1 and CDR2: KGHDR and SFDVKD. The V end lost 1 base, the J end lost 6 bases, and 9 bases lay between the germline ends. The CDR3: CATSDFGSGNEQFF. Here the CDR3 DNA reads TGTGCCACCAGTGATTTTGGGTCTGGCAATGAGCAGTTCTTC.